Below are 30 T cell receptor beta chains sequenced from a single sample in a study of blood T cell repertoires in COVID-19. TCRdb's copy holds only in-frame clones and misses some; the assay was immunoSEQ multiplex PCR. The data hold roughly 250,000 clones, with 75% to 85% observed a single time. The sequenced sample was peripheral blood. The source of these receptors is a human donor in a cohort sampled during active COVID-19.

This clone has just one count. The same CDR3 can be traced to other DNA sequences in this sample. The CDR3 bases are TGCGCCAGCAGCCCCGGGACAGGGAACACCGGGGAGCTGTTTTTT. Translating it yields CASSPGTGNTGELFF. This rearrangement joins TRBV5-1 to TRBJ2-2, with 8 positions matching TRBD1. V shed 4 bases, J shed 1 base, and the junction held 3 bases outside the gene matches. The CDR3 is 15 amino acids. From germline, CDR1 is SGHRS and CDR2 YFSETQ.

The chain has TRBV6-6 and TRBJ2-7, with 11 bases matching TRBD2. CDR1 MNHNY and CDR2 SVGAGI come from the germline V gene (reference sequence). The J segment lost 6 bases and the V segment lost 7 bases, leaving 11 bases of the junction unmatched. The CDR3 spans 15 residues. CDR3: CASTPLAGGQGEQYF. In DNA form, the CDR3 reads TGTGCCAGCACTCCTTTAGCGGGGGGGCAGGGCGAGCAGTACTTC.

This clone appeared once. The genes are TRBV3-1 (or the pseudogene TRBV3-2) and TRBJ2-1, with 13 bases fitting TRBD2. The CDR3 is 17 amino acids. Germline loops: CDR1 LGHDT, CDR2 YNNKEL (reference sequence). V trimming: 1 base; J trimming: 5 bases; junction bases outside the gene matches: 5. The DNA for the CDR3 is TGTGCCAGCAGCCAAGGACTAGCGGGGGGAAGCGACAATGAGCAGTTCTTC. Amino acid sequence: CASSQGLAGGSDNEQFF.

This clone occurred a few times. The V and J genes are TRBV5-5 and TRBJ1-4, with D possibly TRBD1 on 5 matching bases. The CDR3 loop spans 13 amino acids. V was pared by 1 base and J by 5 bases, with 6 bases between. Germline values: CDR1 SGHKS, CDR2 YYEKEE (reference sequence). In DNA form, the CDR3 reads TGTGCCAGCAGCTTGAGGGGAAATGAAAAACTGTTTTTT. This translates into CASSLRGNEKLFF.

This chain links TRBV6-5 with TRBJ2-7, with D unclear. The CDR3 is 12 amino acids. V lost 4 bases and J 0 bases, leaving 4 bases between the germline ends. Germline values: CDR1 MNHEY, CDR2 SVGAGI. CDR3 residues: CASSSSSYEQYF. The CDR3 DNA reads as TGTGCCAGCAGTTCCAGCTCCTACGAGCAGTACTTC.

J is TRBJ1-6 and V is TRBV3-1 (or the pseudogene TRBV3-2); D ambiguous. V was trimmed by 4 bases and J by 0 bases, leaving 19 bases between them. This CDR3 contains 19 residues. CDR1 and CDR2 from the germline V gene are LGHDT and YNNKEL (reference sequence). The CDR3 DNA follows: TGTGCCAGCAGCCCAGAAGCCCCCAATAGCCGCTCCTATAATTCACCCCTCCACTTT. Translating it yields CASSPEAPNSRSYNSPLHF.

The count of this clone is one. The genes are TRBV28 and TRBJ2-6, with a tentative D call TRBD1 (5 bases). Germline V gene data show CDR1 as MDHEN and CDR2 as SYDVKM. Trimming pared 4 bases from V and 0 bases from J, leaving 16 bases between. The CDR3 is 18 residues long. The CDR3 region has the DNA TGTGCCAGCAGTTCAATTCTCGCAAGGGGCTCTGGGGCCAACGTCCTGACTTTC. Residues: CASSSILARGSGANVLTF.

The V gene is TRBV10-3, the J gene TRBJ2-7; 8 bases align to TRBD2. Unmatched junction bases numbered 9, after V lost 9 bases and J lost 5 bases. Germline V gives CDR1 ENHRY, CDR2 SYGVKD. The CDR3 has 13 residues. CDR3 region: CAINSGARNEQYF. CDR3 sequence (DNA): TGTGCCATTAATAGCGGGGCCCGAAACGAGCAGTACTTC.

This clone has a handful of counts. This same CDR3 is encoded by further DNA sequences in the sample. This chain joins TRBV18 and TRBJ2-5; TRBD2 is a possible D gene (6 bases). The CDR3 has 13 residues. The V gene lost 2 bases and the J gene lost 5 bases, with 9 bases spanning the gap. Germline V gives CDR1 KGHSH, CDR2 LQKENI. CDR3: CASSPGGSETQYF. In DNA form, the CDR3 reads TGTGCCAGCTCACCAGGGGGGAGCGAGACCCAGTACTTC.

The chain links TRBV7-2 to TRBJ2-1; no clear D. The germline gives CDR1 SGHTA, CDR2 FQGNSA. Trimming cost V 1 base and J 3 bases, with 10 bases left between them. The CDR3 extends over 15 amino acids. The CDR3 loop reads CASSLGTGDYNEQFF. Written as DNA, the CDR3 is TGTGCCAGCAGCTTAGGTACTGGAGACTACAATGAGCAGTTCTTC.

The V and J genes are TRBV18 and TRBJ2-3; the D gene is possibly TRBD1 (5 bases). V was cut by 5 bases and J by 5 bases, with 14 bases left in between. The CDR3 runs 14 residues. Germline CDR1 and CDR2: KGHSH and LQKENI. The CDR3 DNA follows: TGTGCCAGCTCATCAGGGCCGTGGGAAGATACGCAGTATTTT. Translation gives CASSSGPWEDTQYF.

The chain employs TRBV4-2 and TRBJ2-7, with D tentatively TRBD2 (6 bases). V was trimmed by 3 bases and J by 0 bases, leaving 15 bases between them. This CDR3 is 16 amino acids long. The germline CDR1 and CDR2 sequences are LGHNA and YNFKEQ. The CDR3 coding sequence is TGTGCCAGCAGCCAGGACGCTAGCGCCACCTCCTACGAGCAGTACTTC. As protein: CASSQDASATSYEQYF.

The gene calls are TRBV6-6 and TRBJ1-4; weak D call: TRBD1 (5 bases). Germline V gives CDR1 MNHNY, CDR2 SVGAGI (reference sequence). With 5 bases removed from V and 2 bases from J, the gap between germline ends came to 12 bases. The CDR3 runs to 15 residues. CDR3 DNA sequence: TGTGCCAGCAGTCGGGACTCGCCGACTAATGAAAAACTGTTTTTT. As protein: CASSRDSPTNEKLFF.

V usage is TRBV9 and J usage is TRBJ2-2, with 11 bases fitting TRBD1. Germline V gene data show CDR1 as SGDLS and CDR2 as YYNGEE. V lost 4 bases, J lost 4 bases, and 9 bases stayed unmatched. The CDR3 is 17 residues long. CDR3 protein: CASSSDPGTGGTGELFF. The DNA of the CDR3 is TGTGCCAGCAGCTCCGATCCCGGGACAGGGGGCACCGGGGAGCTGTTTTTT.

The V and J genes are TRBV2 and TRBJ2-1, with 8 bases lining up with TRBD1. In germline, CDR1 is SNHLY, CDR2 FYNNEI. The CDR3 covers 15 residues. Trimming removed 1 base from V and 9 bases from J; junction bases left unmatched: 8. In nucleotides, the CDR3 is TGTGCCAGCAGTGAAGTTCCAGGGGGCTTCGGTGAGCAGTTCTTC. Protein sequence: CASSEVPGGFGEQFF.

This sequence joins TRBV18 and TRBJ1-1, with a possible D match to TRBD1 (5 bases). The CDR3 extends over 14 amino acids. V gave up 3 bases and J gave up 4 bases, with 12 bases separating them. Germline lookup yields CDR1 KGHSH and CDR2 LQKENI. The CDR3 region is CASSPTGRGTEAFF. In DNA, the CDR3 is TGTGCCAGCTCACCGACCGGGAGGGGCACTGAAGCTTTCTTT.

The chain recombines TRBV11-1 with TRBJ2-1; no definite D call. Looked up from germline, CDR1 is SGHAT and CDR2 is FQDESV (reference sequence). Between the trimmed V and J ends, which lost 6 bases and 1 base, there was a span of 10 bases. CDR3 length: 14 residues. CDR3 DNA sequence: TGTGCCAGCAGTTTTAGTCGGTCCTACAATGAGCAGTTCTTC. It encodes CASSFSRSYNEQFF.

This clone appeared once. The chain is built from TRBV6-5 and TRBJ1-1; TRBD1 aligns across 7 bases. J gave up 2 bases and V 5 bases, and 8 bases lay outside the gene matches. The CDR3 is 15 residues long. The V gene's germline CDR1 is MNHEY and CDR2 SVGAGI. The CDR3 is CASSPRDSSNTEAFF. CDR3 in DNA: TGTGCCAGCAGTCCCCGGGACAGTTCTAACACTGAAGCTTTCTTT.

This clone was found a few times. The chain recombines TRBV7-6 with TRBJ2-5, with a tentative D call TRBD1 (6 bases). Germline V gene lookup returns CDR1 SGHVS and CDR2 FNYEAQ. This CDR3 comprises 15 residues. V was clipped by 2 bases and J by 0 bases, with 10 bases between them. CDR3 coding DNA: TGTGCCAGCAGCTTACCGACAGGTTACCAAGAGACCCAGTACTTC. It yields the protein CASSLPTGYQETQYF.

This chain uses TRBV7-2 with TRBJ2-5, with 10 bases lining up with TRBD2. The CDR3 has 16 residues. Losses at the gene ends were 1 base for V and 4 bases for J; bases not matched to a gene: 6. Germline-derived CDR1 and CDR2 are SGHTA and FQGNSA. The CDR3 loop is CASSLGAGLALETQYF. The CDR3 DNA follows: TGTGCCAGCAGCTTAGGGGCGGGACTAGCGTTAGAGACCCAGTACTTC.

The V gene is TRBV30, the J gene TRBJ2-5; 15 nucleotides match TRBD2. Germline-derived CDR1 and CDR2 are GTSNPN and SVGIG (reference sequence). V was pared by 6 bases and J by 6 bases, with 8 bases of the junction left unmatched. The CDR3 contains 15 residues. In DNA form, the CDR3 reads TGTGCCTGTCAAGGACTAGCGGGGGGGATAAAGACCCAGTACTTC. Protein: CACQGLAGGIKTQYF.

V and J are TRBV12-1 and TRBJ2-7; TRBD2, as called in the table, went unchecked against the DNA. TRBV12-1 is tagged as a pseudogene. The CDR3 length is 18 residues. CDR3 in DNA: TGTGCCAGCAGCTTGTCACTAGCGGGGAGTATAGGTTCCTACGAGCAGTACTTC. Translation: CASSLSLAGSIGSYEQYF.

V is TRBV12-5 and J is TRBJ2-3; maybe TRBD2 (5 bases). V lost 3 bases, J lost 3 bases, and 16 bases lay in between. The CDR3 sequence is 16 residues long. Per germline, CDR1 LGHNT and CDR2 FRNRAP. CDR3 amino acids: CASGLGRGSRTDTQYF. The CDR3 nucleotides are TGTGCTAGTGGTTTAGGCCGGGGATCTCGGACAGATACGCAGTATTTT.

The CDR3 is CASGETDTQYF. In nucleotides, the CDR3 is TGTGCCAGCGGGGAGACAGATACGCAGTATTTT. The chain joins TRBV6-5 to TRBJ2-3; perhaps TRBD2 as D (5 bases). Trimming shortened V by 8 bases and J by 3 bases, and 6 bases separated the two germline ends. This CDR3 has 11 residues. Germline CDR1 is MNHEY and CDR2 is SVGAGI.

The rearrangement joins TRBV28 to TRBJ2-7, with 12 bases aligning to TRBD1. CDR3 length equals 15 residues. CDR1 is MDHEN and CDR2 is SYDVKM in the germline V gene. J was trimmed by 5 bases and V by 2 bases; bases with no gene match: 4. The CDR3 DNA reads as TGTGCCAGCAGTTTACCGGGACAGGGGGCTAACGAGCAGTACTTC. Its translation is CASSLPGQGANEQYF.

The chain combines TRBV2 with TRBJ2-4, with 12 bases identical to TRBD2. The CDR3 runs to 15 residues. Germline V gene sequence: CDR1 SNHLY, CDR2 FYNNEI. V lost 5 bases to trimming and J lost 6 bases; unmatched junction nucleotides: 5. CDR3 region: CASSPTSGGSNIQYF. CDR3 nucleotides: TGTGCCAGCAGTCCTACTAGCGGGGGGTCAAACATTCAGTACTTC.

The V and J genes are TRBV6-5 and TRBJ2-7; 8 bases are a match to TRBD1. The germline V gene encodes CDR1 MNHEY and CDR2 SVGAGI. V was clipped by 9 bases and J by 5 bases; unmatched bases: 12. This CDR3 has 14 amino acids. The CDR3 region is CASPTLDRVDEQYF. Here the CDR3 DNA reads TGTGCCAGTCCGACCTTGGACAGGGTGGACGAGCAGTACTTC.

CDR3 protein: CASSLDTPNTEAFF. The DNA for the CDR3 is TGTGCCAGCAGCTTAGATACACCCAACACTGAAGCTTTCTTT. The chain joins TRBV7-2 to TRBJ1-1; D gene unclear. This CDR3 has 14 residues. Trimming left V 1 base short and J 2 bases short, with 8 bases between. Germline CDR1 is SGHTA and CDR2 is FQGNSA.

V usage is TRBV30 and J usage is TRBJ1-4; a possible D gene is TRBD1 (6 bases). Germline values: CDR1 GTSNPN, CDR2 SVGIG (reference sequence). The V end lost 3 bases, the J end lost 3 bases, and 11 bases lay between the germline ends. The CDR3 spans 14 residues. The CDR3 coding sequence is TGTGCCTGGAGCCCGGGACAACCTAATGAAAAACTGTTTTTT. Amino acids: CAWSPGQPNEKLFF.

As concerns this clone: The sample holds other DNA sequences that translate to the same CDR3. The CDR3 loop reads CASRVDRNYGYTF. In DNA form, the CDR3 reads TGTGCCAGCAGAGTGGACAGGAACTATGGCTACACCTTC. The V and J genes are TRBV28 and TRBJ1-2; the match to TRBD1 covers 7 bases. The CDR3 covers 13 residues. Per the germline V gene, CDR1 is MDHEN and CDR2 is SYDVKM. J was trimmed by 2 bases and V by 6 bases; bases with no gene match: 3.